The 15 T cell receptor beta chains below were found in one sample sequenced in a study of cytomegalovirus exposure and HLA in healthy donors. The PCR had 60 Vbeta and 13 Jbeta primers. The assay was immunoSEQ multiplex PCR, and TCRdb's table has in-frame clones only and misses some. The sample lists about 150,000 clones, 75% to 90% occurring once. Material: PBMCs. The receptors derive from a male donor in good health and CMV-seronegative.

The chain joins TRBV9 to TRBJ1-2, with D possibly matching TRBD1 (6 bases). The CDR3 is made up of 13 amino acids. CDR1 is SGDLS, CDR2 YYNGEE, per germline. Trimming left V 5 bases short and J 6 bases short, with 14 bases between. The DNA for the CDR3 is TGTGCCAGCAGAACAGGGTTAATGAATGGCTACACCTTC. The encoded protein is CASRTGLMNGYTF.

This clone has a handful of counts. This chain's CDR3 is CASSQELSDTEAFF. The DNA for the CDR3 is TGTGCCAGCAGCCAAGAATTAAGCGACACTGAAGCTTTCTTT. V usage is TRBV14 and J usage is TRBJ1-1; D call uncertain. The CDR3 contains 14 residues. V was shortened by 0 bases and J by 3 bases, with 8 bases between the two germline ends. CDR1 is SGHDN and CDR2 is FVKESK in the germline V gene.

This chain connects TRBV7-9 to TRBJ2-7; 7 bases map to TRBD2. CDR3 length: 13 residues. Germline CDR1 reads SEHNR; CDR2 reads FQNEAQ (reference sequence). V lost 7 bases, J lost 6 bases, and 9 bases stayed unmatched. CDR3 residues: CASTREEGFEQYF. The CDR3 DNA reads as TGTGCCAGCACCCGGGAGGAAGGCTTCGAGCAGTACTTC.

The rearrangement joins TRBV6-4 to TRBJ2-1; 9 bases agree with TRBD1. Germline CDR1 reads MRHNA; CDR2 reads SNTAGT. CDR3 length equals 15 residues. J lost 9 bases, V lost 6 bases, and 12 bases had no gene match. In DNA, the CDR3 is TGTGCCAGCAGCCACGGGACAGGGTCTTTGGGTGAGCAGTTCTTC. Translating gives CASSHGTGSLGEQFF.

This rearrangement joins TRBV27 to TRBJ1-2; TRBD1 might be the D (5 bases). Germline lookup yields CDR1 MNHEY and CDR2 SMNVEV (reference sequence). The CDR3 has 16 amino acids. Trimming left V 1 base short and J 4 bases short, with 16 bases between. CDR3 protein: CASSLYGGVLSYGYTF. CDR3 bases: TGTGCCAGCAGTTTATATGGAGGGGTTTTATCCTATGGCTACACCTTC.

This clone was recorded once. The rearrangement links TRBV5-1 to TRBJ2-7; 9 bases map to TRBD1. This CDR3 has 14 residues. Germline V CDR1 and CDR2: SGHRS, YFSETQ. With V trimmed by 0 bases and J by 6 bases, 4 bases remained unmatched. For the CDR3, the DNA is TGCGCCAGCAGCTTGGGGGGACAGGGTACCGAGCAGTACTTC. Translation: CASSLGGQGTEQYF.

V is TRBV4-3 and J is TRBJ1-4; D perhaps matches TRBD1 (6 bases). V was trimmed by 1 base and J by 7 bases, leaving 28 bases between them. Germline V lookup: CDR1 LGHNA, CDR2 YSLEER. CDR3 length equals 20 residues. CDR3 coding DNA: TGCGCCAGCAGCCAAGCGGCCGCGGGCAGGGGAGCCAGCCGGTCTGAAAAACTGTTTTTT. Its translation is CASSQAAAGRGASRSEKLFF.

Only one count was recorded for this clone. This chain connects TRBV2 to TRBJ1-1; D ambiguous. With 9 bases removed from V and 0 bases from J, the gap between germline ends came to 11 bases. CDR1 is SNHLY, CDR2 FYNNEI, per germline. The CDR3 spans 13 residues. CDR3 region: CASAYLVNTEAFF. CDR3 bases: TGTGCCAGTGCCTACTTGGTGAACACTGAAGCTTTCTTT.

V is TRBV10-1 and J is TRBJ1-2; D unclear. Per germline, CDR1 WNHNN and CDR2 SYGVQD (reference sequence). The V and J ends lost 8 bases and 6 bases respectively, with 13 bases between them. This CDR3 comprises 12 residues. The CDR3 protein is CASSGSGNGYTF. Here the CDR3 DNA reads TGCGCCAGCTCAGGATCGGGGAATGGCTACACCTTC.

The rearrangement uses TRBV7-9 and TRBJ1-1, with D perhaps matching TRBD1 (6 bases). Germline CDR1 and CDR2: SEHNR and FQNEAQ (reference sequence). The CDR3 covers 17 residues. V dropped 4 bases and J dropped 0 bases, with 18 bases sitting between them. The CDR3 spells CASSSMSRGAMNTEAFF. The CDR3 DNA follows: TGTGCCAGCAGCTCGATGAGTCGGGGGGCCATGAACACTGAAGCTTTCTTT. The variable domain in full, with the rest retrieved from reference TRBV7-9 and TRBJ1-1, is DTGVSQNPRHKITKRGQNVTFRCDPISEHNRLYWYRQTLGQGPEFLTYFQNEAQLEKSRLLSDRFSAERPKGSFSTLEIQRTEQGDSAMYLCASSSMSRGAMNTEAFFGQGTRLTVV.

J is TRBJ2-5 and V is TRBV5-4; 14 bases match TRBD2. V was clipped by 4 bases and J by 1 base; unmatched bases: 3. The CDR3 runs 16 residues. Germline CDR1 is SGHNT and CDR2 is YYREEE (reference sequence). CDR3 nucleotides: TGTGCCAGCAGCCGCGGACTAGCGGGGGGCCAAGAGACCCAGTACTTC. Amino acid sequence: CASSRGLAGGQETQYF.

CDR3: CASSSTTGERSYEQYF. The CDR3 nucleotides read TGTGCCAGCAGCTCGACAACAGGGGAACGCTCCTACGAGCAGTACTTC. The chain couples TRBV7-9 to TRBJ2-7; 7 nucleotides align to TRBD1. V trimming: 4 bases; J trimming: 0 bases; junction bases outside the gene matches: 9. The CDR3 contains 16 residues. Germline CDR1 SEHNR, CDR2 FQNEAQ (reference sequence).

The V gene is TRBV5-1, the J gene TRBJ2-1; TRBD2 aligns across 10 bases. The V and J ends lost 1 base and 5 bases, in that order; junction bases with no gene match: 6. The germline gives CDR1 SGHRS, CDR2 YFSETQ. The CDR3 is 16 amino acids. The CDR3 DNA sequence: TGCGCCAGCAGCTTGCGCCCCGGGACTAGCGACAATGAGCAGTTCTTC. This encodes CASSLRPGTSDNEQFF.

This chain links TRBV19 with TRBJ2-7; TRBD1 aligns across 9 bases. There are 15 residues in the CDR3. Trimming cost V 5 bases and J 7 bases; bases outside gene matches: 12. Germline lookup yields CDR1 LNHDA and CDR2 SQIVND (reference sequence). CDR3 sequence reads: CASSVQQGAYMEQYF. The CDR3 DNA follows: TGTGCCAGTAGTGTTCAACAGGGGGCTTATATGGAGCAGTACTTC.

The chain joins TRBV6-1 to TRBJ1-2; D may be TRBD1 (6 bases). This CDR3 is built from 12 residues. Trimming removed 6 bases at V and 8 bases at J, with 13 bases between. Germline CDR1 MNHNS, CDR2 SASEGT. The CDR3 loop reads CASREQGRGYTF. The CDR3 nucleotides read TGTGCCAGCAGGGAACAGGGTCGGGGCTACACCTTC.